The present T cell receptor (beta chain) was sequenced within a study of blood T cell repertoires in COVID-19. The wider study: From the United States, Italy and Spain came samples of acute and convalescent COVID-19. From T cells, B-cell-depleted T cells, or PBMCs came the material, which was cDNA or gDNA.

How the authors handled the data: The assay estimated nucleated cells by amplifying reference gene primers. Data came from immunoSEQ multiplex PCR; TCRdb stores just in-frame clones and leaves some out. The D gene and trimming were derived from the DNA, and the V and J assignments and clone size from that table. The table includes 300,000 to 450,000 clones, about 89% detected once. The CDR3 has 13 residues. The trim removed 6 bases at V and 8 bases at J, leaving 8 bases unmatched. The V gene's germline CDR1 is MDHEN and CDR2 SYDVKM. This clonotype originated in a woman in her 30s with COVID-19, enrolled during active disease. Sequencing was performed on peripheral blood. The chain recombines TRBV28 with TRBJ1-2, with TRBD1 matching over 8 bases. This CDR3 reads CASRRDTGGGYTF. In DNA form, the CDR3 reads TGTGCCAGCAGACGCGACACAGGGGGAGGCTACACCTTC.